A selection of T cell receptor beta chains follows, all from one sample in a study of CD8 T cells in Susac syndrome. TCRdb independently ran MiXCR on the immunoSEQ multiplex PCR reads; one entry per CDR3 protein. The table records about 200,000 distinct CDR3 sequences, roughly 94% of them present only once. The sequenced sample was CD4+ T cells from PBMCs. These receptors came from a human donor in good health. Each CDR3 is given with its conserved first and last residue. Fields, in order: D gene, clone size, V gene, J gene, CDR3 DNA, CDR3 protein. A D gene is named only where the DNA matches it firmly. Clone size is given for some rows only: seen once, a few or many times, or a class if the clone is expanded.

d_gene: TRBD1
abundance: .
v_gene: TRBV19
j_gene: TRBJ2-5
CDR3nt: TGTGCCAGTAGTATAGTGGACAGGACGGAGACCCAGTACTTC
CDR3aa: CASSIVDRTETQYF

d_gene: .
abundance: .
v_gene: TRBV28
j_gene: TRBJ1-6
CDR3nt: TGTGCCAGCAGTCTAGGCGGGGTAGGGCCCCTCCACTTT
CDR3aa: CASSLGGVGPLHF

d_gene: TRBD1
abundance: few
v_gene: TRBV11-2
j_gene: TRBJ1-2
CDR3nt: TGTGCCAGCAGCCCTGGACAGGGATTCTATGGCTACACCTTC
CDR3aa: CASSPGQGFYGYTF

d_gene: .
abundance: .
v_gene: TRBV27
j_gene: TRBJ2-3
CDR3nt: TGTGCCAGCAGTTTCACCAGTGGCACAGATACGCAGTATTTT
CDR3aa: CASSFTSGTDTQYF

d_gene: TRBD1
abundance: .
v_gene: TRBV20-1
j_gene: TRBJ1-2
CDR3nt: TGCAGTGCTTGGACAGGGGAAAACTATGGCTACACCTTC
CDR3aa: CSAWTGENYGYTF

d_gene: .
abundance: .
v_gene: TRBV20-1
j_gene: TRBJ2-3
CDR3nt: TGCAGTGCTATTCAAACAGGGCTCACAGATACGCAGTATTTT
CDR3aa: CSAIQTGLTDTQYF

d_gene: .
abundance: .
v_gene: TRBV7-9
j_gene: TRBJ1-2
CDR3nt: TGTGCCAGCAGCTTAGCCCAGGACGCCTACGGCTACACCTTC
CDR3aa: CASSLAQDAYGYTF

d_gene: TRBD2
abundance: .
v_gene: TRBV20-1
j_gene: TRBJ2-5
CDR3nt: TGCAGTGCTCGACCCGGACTAGCGGGGGTCGAGACCCAGTACTTC
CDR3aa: CSARPGLAGVETQYF

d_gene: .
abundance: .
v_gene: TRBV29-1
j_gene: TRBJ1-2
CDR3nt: TGCAGCGTTGACCCGGGCCGATCCTATGGCTACACCTTC
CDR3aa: CSVDPGRSYGYTF

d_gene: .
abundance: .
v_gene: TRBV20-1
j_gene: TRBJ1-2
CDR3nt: TGCAGTGCTAGTGATGGGCTACCCGGGAATGGCTACACCTTC
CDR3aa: CSASDGLPGNGYTF

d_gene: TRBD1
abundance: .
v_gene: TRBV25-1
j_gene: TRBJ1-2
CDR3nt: TGTGCCAGCAGTGATTCGGGACAGTATTATGGCTACACCTTC
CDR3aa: CASSDSGQYYGYTF

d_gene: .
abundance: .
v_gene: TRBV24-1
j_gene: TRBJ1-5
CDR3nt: TGTGCCACCAGTGATTTGGGCAGGCACTATTCGGATCAGCCCCAGCATTTT
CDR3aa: CATSDLGRHYSDQPQHF

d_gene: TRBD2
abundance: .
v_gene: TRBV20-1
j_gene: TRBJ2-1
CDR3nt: TGCAGTGCTAGCCCCGGGACTAGCGGGAATCGTGAGCAGTTCTTC
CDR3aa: CSASPGTSGNREQFF

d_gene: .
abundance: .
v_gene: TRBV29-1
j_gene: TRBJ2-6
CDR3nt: TGCAGCGTTGAGTACTCTGGGGCCAACGTCCTGACTTTC
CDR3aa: CSVEYSGANVLTF

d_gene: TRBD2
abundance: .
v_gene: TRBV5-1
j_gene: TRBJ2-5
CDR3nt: TGCGCCAGCAGCACCGGACTAGCGGGATTTGAAGAGACCCAGTACTTC
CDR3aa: CASSTGLAGFEETQYF

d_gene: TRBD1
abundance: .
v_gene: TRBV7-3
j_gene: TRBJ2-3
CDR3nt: TGTGCCAGCAACCAAGGACAGGGAACAGATACGCAGTATTTT
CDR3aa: CASNQGQGTDTQYF

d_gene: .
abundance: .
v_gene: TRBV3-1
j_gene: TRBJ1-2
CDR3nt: TGTGCCAGCAGCCAAAGCCGGTTGAGCTATGGCTACACCTTC
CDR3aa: CASSQSRLSYGYTF

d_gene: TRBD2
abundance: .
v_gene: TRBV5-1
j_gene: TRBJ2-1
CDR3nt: TGCGCCAGCAAGTTGACAGCGGGAAACGAGCAGTTCTTC
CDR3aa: CASKLTAGNEQFF

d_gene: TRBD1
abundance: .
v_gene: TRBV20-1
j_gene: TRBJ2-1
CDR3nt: TGCAGTGCCTCGACAGGGATCCCCGTTGGGCATGAGCAGTTCTTC
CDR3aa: CSASTGIPVGHEQFF

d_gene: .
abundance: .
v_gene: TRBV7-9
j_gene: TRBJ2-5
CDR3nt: TGTGCCAGCAGCCGGGGGCGCCTAGAGACCCAGTACTTC
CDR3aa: CASSRGRLETQYF

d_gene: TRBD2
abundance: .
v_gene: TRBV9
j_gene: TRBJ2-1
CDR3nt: TGTGCCAGCAGCCCCGGTGGGCTAGCGGGAGTGCTTGAGCAGTTCTTC
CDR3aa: CASSPGGLAGVLEQFF

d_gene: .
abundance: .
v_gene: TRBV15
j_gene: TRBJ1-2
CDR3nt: TGTGCCACCAGCAGAGATGGCCGTTATGGCTACACCTTC
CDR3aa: CATSRDGRYGYTF

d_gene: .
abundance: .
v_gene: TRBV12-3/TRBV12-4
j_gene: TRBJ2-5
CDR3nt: TGTGCCAGCAGTTTTCTGGAGACCCAGTACTTC
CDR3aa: CASSFLETQYF

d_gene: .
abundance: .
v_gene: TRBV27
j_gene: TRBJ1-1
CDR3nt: TGTGCCAGCAGAATAAAGCTTACAGGGAGCCCTTCCATGAACACTGAAGCTTTCTTT
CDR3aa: CASRIKLTGSPSMNTEAFF

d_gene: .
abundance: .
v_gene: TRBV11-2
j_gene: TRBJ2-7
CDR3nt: TGTGCCAGCACCAAAACAGGGTACGAGCAGTACTTC
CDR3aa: CASTKTGYEQYF

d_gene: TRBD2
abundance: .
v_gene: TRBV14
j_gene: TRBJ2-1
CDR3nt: TGTGCCAGCAGCGGCGGACTAGCGGGAGACAGGGGAGGCTACAATGAGCAGTTCTTC
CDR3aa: CASSGGLAGDRGGYNEQFF

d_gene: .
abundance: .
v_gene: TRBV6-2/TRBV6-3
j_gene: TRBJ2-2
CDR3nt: TGTGCCAGCAGTCGAACTAGTAAACTCCCCGGGGAGCTGTTTTTT
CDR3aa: CASSRTSKLPGELFF

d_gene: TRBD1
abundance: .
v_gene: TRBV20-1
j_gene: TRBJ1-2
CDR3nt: TGCAGTATAAGCTCGGGACAGGGGGCTTGGAATGGCTACACCTTC
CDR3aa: CSISSGQGAWNGYTF

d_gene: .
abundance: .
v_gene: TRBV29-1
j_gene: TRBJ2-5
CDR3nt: TGCAGCGTTGATATTGGGCGAGAGACCCAGTACTTC
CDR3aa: CSVDIGRETQYF

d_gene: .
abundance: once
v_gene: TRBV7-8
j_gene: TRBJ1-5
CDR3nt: TGTGCCAGCAGCCGGACTTCTCTTAGAGATCAGCCCCAGCATTTT
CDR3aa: CASSRTSLRDQPQHF

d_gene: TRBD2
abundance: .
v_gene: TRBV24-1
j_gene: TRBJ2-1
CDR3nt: TGTGCCACCAGTGACCTACCCCGGGGGAGGGTTTACAATGAGCAGTTCTTC
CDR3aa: CATSDLPRGRVYNEQFF

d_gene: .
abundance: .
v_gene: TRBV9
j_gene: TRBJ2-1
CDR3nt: TGTGCCAGCAGCGTAGGGGAGTTGCCGTCGGGCGTAGGGGAGCAGTTCTTC
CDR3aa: CASSVGELPSGVGEQFF

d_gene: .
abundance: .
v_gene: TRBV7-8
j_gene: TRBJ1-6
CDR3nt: TGTGCCAGCAGCTTAGTAGGGGAATCACCCCTCCACTTT
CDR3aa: CASSLVGESPLHF

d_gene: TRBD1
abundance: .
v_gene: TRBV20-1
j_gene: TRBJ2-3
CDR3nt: TGCAGTGCTAACGACAGGGGCTCGTCGACAGATACGCAGTATTTT
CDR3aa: CSANDRGSSTDTQYF

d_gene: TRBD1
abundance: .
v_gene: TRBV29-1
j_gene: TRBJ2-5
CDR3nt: TGCAGCGTTGGACAGGGGGCTCGAGAGACCCAGTACTTC
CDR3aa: CSVGQGARETQYF

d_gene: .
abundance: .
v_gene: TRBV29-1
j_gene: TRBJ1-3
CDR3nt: TGCAGCGTTGAAGTGGTGACGAACACCATATATTTT
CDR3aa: CSVEVVTNTIYF

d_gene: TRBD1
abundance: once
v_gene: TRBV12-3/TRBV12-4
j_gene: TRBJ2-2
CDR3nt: TGTGCCAGCAGTCGGACAGGGGACACCGGGGAGCTGTTTTTT
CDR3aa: CASSRTGDTGELFF

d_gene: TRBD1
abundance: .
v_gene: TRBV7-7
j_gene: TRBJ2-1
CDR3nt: TGTGCCAGCAGCAACCCCTTGGGACAGGGGGGTGAGCAGTTCTTC
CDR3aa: CASSNPLGQGGEQFF

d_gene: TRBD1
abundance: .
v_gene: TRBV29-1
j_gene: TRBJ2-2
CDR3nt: TGCAGCGTCCCAGGGGGCACGAACACCGGGGAGCTGTTTTTT
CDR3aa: CSVPGGTNTGELFF

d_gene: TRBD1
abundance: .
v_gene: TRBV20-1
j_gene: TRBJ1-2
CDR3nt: TGCAGTGCTAGCTTGGACAGGGCTAACTATGGCTACACCTTC
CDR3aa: CSASLDRANYGYTF

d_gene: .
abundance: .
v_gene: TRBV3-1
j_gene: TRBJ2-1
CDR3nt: TGTGCCAGCAGCCCTAGGGCTAGACGGGGCGATGAGCAGTTCTTC
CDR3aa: CASSPRARRGDEQFF

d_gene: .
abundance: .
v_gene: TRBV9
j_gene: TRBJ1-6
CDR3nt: TGTGCCAGCAGCGTAGGGGTGATTAATTCACCCCTCCACTTT
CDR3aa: CASSVGVINSPLHF

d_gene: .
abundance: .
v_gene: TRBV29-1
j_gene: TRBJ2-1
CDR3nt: TGCAGCGCCGCGACAGGACCCTCCTACAATGAGCAGTTCTTC
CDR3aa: CSAATGPSYNEQFF

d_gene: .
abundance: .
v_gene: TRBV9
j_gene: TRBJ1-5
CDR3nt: TGTGCCAGCAGCGTAGGCGGGGCTCGGGGTCAGCCCCAGCATTTT
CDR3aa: CASSVGGARGQPQHF

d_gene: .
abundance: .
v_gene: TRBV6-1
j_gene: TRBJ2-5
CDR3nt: TGTGCCAGCAGTGAGGGGGGAGAGACCCAGTACTTC
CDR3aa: CASSEGGETQYF

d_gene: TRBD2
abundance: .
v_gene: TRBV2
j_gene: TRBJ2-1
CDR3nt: TGTGCCATCTCCACAATAGCGGGAGGAAAATACAATGAGCAGTTCTTC
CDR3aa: CAISTIAGGKYNEQFF